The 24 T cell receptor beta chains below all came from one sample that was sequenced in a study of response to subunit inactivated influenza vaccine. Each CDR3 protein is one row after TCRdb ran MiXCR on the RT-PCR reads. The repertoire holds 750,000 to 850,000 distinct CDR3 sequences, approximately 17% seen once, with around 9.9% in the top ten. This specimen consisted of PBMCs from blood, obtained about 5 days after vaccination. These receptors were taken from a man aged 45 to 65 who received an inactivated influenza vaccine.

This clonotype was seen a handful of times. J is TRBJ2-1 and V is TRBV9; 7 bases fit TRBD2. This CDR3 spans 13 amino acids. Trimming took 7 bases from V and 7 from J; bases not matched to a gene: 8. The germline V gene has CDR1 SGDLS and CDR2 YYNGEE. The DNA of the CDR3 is TGTGCCAGCGCGACTAGCAGCAGGAATGAGCAGTTCTTC. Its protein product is CASATSSRNEQFF.

The CDR3 DNA reads as TGTGCCACCAGTGATGTCGGGACAGGGGAACAAGAGACCCAGTACTTC. The encoded protein is CATSDVGTGEQETQYF. This chain joins TRBV24-1 and TRBJ2-5; 10 bases line up with TRBD1. After removal of 3 bases from V and 2 bases from J, the junction contained 5 bases not matched to a gene. The germline V gene encodes CDR1 KGHDR and CDR2 SFDVKD. This CDR3 region has 16 residues.

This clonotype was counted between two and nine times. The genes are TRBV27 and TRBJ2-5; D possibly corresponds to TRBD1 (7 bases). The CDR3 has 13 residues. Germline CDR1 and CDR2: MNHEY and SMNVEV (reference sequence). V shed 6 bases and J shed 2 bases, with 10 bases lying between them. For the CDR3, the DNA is TGTGCCAGCAGGCCAGGGGGGCAAGAGACCCAGTACTTC. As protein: CASRPGGQETQYF.

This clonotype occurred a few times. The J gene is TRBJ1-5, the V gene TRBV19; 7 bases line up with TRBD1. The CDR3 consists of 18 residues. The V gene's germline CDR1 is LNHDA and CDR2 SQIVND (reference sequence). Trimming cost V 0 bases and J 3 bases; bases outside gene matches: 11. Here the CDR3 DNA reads TGTGCCAGTAGTATAGAGGAGGGGGCGAATGGGGACAATCAGCCCCAGCATTTT. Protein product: CASSIEEGANGDNQPQHF. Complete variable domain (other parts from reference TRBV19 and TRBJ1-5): DGGITQSPKYLFRKEGQNVTLSCEQNLNHDAMYWYRQDPGQGLRLIYYSQIVNDFQKGDIAEGYSVSREKKESFPLTVTSAQKNPTAFYLCASSIEEGANGDNQPQHFGDGTRLSIL.

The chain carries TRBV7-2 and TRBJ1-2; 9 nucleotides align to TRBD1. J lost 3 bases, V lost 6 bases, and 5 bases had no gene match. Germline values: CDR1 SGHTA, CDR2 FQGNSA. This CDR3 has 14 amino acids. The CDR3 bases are TGTGCCAGCAGATTGGGACAGGGTGACTATGGCTACACCTTC. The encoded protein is CASRLGQGDYGYTF.

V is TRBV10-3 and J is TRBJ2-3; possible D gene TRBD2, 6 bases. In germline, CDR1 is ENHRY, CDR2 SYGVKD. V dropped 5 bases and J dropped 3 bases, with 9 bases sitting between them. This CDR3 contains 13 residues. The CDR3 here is CAISHGRTDTQYF. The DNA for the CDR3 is TGTGCCATCAGTCACGGGAGAACAGATACGCAGTATTTT.

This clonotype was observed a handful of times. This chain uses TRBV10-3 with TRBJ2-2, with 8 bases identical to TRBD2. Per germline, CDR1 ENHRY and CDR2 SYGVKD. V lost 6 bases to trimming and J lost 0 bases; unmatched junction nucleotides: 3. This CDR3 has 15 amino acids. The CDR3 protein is CAIRTSGANTGELFF. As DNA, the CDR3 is TGTGCCATCAGAACTAGCGGCGCGAACACCGGGGAGCTGTTTTTT.

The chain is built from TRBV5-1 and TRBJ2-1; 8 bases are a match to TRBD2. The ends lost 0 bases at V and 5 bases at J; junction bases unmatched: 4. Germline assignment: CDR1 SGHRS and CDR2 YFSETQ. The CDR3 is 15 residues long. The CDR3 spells CASSLALREDNEQFF. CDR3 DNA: TGCGCCAGCAGCTTGGCCTTGCGGGAGGACAATGAGCAGTTCTTC.

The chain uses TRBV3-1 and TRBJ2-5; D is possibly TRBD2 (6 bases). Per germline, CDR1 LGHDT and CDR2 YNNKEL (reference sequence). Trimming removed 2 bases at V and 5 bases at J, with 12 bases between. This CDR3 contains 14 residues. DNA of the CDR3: TGTGCCAGCAGCCAATGGGCTAGCGCTGAGACCCAGTACTTC. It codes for CASSQWASAETQYF.

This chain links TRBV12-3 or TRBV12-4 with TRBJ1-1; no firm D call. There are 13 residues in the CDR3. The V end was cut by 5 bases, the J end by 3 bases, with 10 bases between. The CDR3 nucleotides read TGTGCCAGCAGTCGCGCCGAATACACTGAAGCTTTCTTT. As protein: CASSRAEYTEAFF.

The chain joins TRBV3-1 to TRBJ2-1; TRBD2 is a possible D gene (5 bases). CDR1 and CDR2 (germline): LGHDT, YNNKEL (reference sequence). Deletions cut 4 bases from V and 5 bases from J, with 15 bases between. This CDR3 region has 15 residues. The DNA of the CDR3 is TGTGCCAGCAGCCTCGGGATGCTCCCAAACAATGAGCAGTTCTTC. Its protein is CASSLGMLPNNEQFF.

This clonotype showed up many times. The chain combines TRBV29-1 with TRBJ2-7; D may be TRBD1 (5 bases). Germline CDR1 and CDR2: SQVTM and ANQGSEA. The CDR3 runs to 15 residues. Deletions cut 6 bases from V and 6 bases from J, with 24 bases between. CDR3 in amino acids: CSVLIRAPPRFEQYF. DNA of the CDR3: TGCAGCGTCTTGATCAGGGCCCCCCCTCGGTTCGAGCAGTACTTC.

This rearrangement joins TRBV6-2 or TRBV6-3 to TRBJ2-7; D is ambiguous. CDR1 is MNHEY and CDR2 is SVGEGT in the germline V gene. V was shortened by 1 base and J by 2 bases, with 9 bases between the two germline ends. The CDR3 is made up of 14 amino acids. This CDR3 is CASSYLGWTYEQYF. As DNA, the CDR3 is TGTGCCAGCAGTTACTTGGGCTGGACCTACGAGCAGTACTTC.

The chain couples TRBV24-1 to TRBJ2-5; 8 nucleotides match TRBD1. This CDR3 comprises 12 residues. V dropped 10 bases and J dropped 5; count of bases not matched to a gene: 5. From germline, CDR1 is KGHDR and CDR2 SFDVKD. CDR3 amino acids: CATTGAGETQYF. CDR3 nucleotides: TGTGCCACGACAGGGGCGGGGGAGACCCAGTACTTC.

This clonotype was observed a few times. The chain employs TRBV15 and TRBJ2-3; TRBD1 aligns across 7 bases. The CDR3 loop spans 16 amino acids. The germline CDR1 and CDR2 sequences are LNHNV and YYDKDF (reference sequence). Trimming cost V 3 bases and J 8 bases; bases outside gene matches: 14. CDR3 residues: CATSRKGTDAGGTQYF. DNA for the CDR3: TGTGCCACCAGCAGGAAAGGGACAGACGCTGGCGGTACGCAGTATTTT.

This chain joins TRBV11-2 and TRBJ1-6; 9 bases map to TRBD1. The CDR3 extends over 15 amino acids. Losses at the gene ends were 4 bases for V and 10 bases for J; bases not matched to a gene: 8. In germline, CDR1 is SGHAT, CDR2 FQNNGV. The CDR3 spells CASSSLTGGESPLHF. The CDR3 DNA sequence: TGTGCCAGCAGCTCGTTGACAGGGGGAGAATCACCCCTCCACTTT.

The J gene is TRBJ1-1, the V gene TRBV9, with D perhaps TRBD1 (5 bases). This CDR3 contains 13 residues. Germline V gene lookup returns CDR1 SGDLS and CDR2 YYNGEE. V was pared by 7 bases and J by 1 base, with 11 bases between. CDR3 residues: CASAGTRNTEAFF. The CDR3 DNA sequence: TGTGCCAGCGCTGGGACTCGGAACACTGAAGCTTTCTTT.

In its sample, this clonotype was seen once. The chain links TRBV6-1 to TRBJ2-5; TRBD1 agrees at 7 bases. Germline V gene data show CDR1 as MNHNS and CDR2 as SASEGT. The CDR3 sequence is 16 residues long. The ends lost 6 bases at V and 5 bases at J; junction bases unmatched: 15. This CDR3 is CASRIPGQTLGETQYF. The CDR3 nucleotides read TGTGCCAGCAGAATACCGGGACAGACCCTCGGGGAGACCCAGTACTTC.

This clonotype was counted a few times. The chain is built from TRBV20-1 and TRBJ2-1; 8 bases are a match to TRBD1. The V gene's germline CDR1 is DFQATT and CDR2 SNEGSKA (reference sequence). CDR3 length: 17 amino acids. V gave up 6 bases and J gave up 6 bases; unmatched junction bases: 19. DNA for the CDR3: TGCAGTGCAACCTCGGACAGGGCAATCATAAAGTTCAATGAGCAGTTCTTC. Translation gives CSATSDRAIIKFNEQFF.

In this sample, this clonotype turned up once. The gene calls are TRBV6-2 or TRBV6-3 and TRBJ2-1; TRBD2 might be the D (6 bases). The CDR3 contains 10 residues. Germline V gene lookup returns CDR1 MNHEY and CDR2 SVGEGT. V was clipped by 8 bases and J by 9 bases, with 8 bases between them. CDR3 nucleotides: TGTGCCAGCGTGGGGGGTGAGCAGTTCTTC. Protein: CASVGGEQFF.

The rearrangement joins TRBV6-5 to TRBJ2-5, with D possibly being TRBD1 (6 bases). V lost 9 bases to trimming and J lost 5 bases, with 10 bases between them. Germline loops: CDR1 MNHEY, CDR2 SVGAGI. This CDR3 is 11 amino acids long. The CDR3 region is CASTGLETQYF. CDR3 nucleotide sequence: TGTGCCAGTACAGGGCTGGAGACCCAGTACTTC.

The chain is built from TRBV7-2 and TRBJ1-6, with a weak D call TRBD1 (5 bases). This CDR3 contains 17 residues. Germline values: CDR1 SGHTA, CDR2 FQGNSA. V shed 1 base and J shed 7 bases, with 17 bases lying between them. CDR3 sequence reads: CASSLGNSGPVNSPLHF. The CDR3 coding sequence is TGTGCCAGCAGCTTAGGAAACTCGGGACCAGTAAATTCACCCCTCCACTTT. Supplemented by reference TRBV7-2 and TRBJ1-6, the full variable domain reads GAGVSQSPSNKVTEKGKDVELRCDPISGHTALYWYRQSLGQGLEFLIYFQGNSAPDKSGLPSDRFSAERTGGSVSTLTIQRTQQEDSAVYLCASSLGNSGPVNSPLHFGNGTRLTVT.

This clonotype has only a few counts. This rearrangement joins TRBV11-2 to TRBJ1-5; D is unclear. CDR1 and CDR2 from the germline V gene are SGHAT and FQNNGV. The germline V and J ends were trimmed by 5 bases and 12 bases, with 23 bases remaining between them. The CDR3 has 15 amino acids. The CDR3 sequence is CASSEHPTLGGVQHF. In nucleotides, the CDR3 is TGTGCCAGCAGCGAACATCCGACATTGGGAGGTGTCCAGCATTTT.

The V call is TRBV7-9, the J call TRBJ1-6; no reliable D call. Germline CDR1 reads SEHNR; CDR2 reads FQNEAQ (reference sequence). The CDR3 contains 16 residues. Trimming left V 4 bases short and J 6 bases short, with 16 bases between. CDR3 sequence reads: CASSSHQRQINSPLHF. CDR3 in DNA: TGTGCCAGCAGCTCTCACCAGCGGCAGATTAATTCACCCCTCCACTTT.